A single sample is the source of the 20 T cell receptor beta chains below, sequenced in a study of human T cells and chemical hapten exposure. TCRdb re-called the RACE reads through MiXCR, storing one row per CDR3 protein. The repertoire holds more than 95,000 distinct CDR3 sequences, with under 40% as singletons. As for time point: patch test 3, about 24 weeks after DPC sensitization. Treatment indicated: therapeutic diphenylcyclopropenone sensitization with weekly scalp DPC. This specimen consisted of whole blood, obtained in connection with sensitization to the hapten diphenylcyclopropenone (DPC). These receptors came from a man aged 35 to 55 with alopecia areata. Some clones in this sample may be carry-over from other donors' samples.

This clonotype was picked up many times. The chain couples TRBV7-2 to TRBJ1-1; no reliable D call. V was cut by 3 bases and J by 1 base, with 0 bases left in between. The CDR3 has 11 amino acids. CDR1 and CDR2 from the germline V gene are SGHTA and FQGNSA. Here the CDR3 reads CASSLNTEAFF. CDR3 bases: TGTGCCAGCAGCTTGAACACTGAAGCTTTCTTT. The full variable domain, rest sourced from reference TRBV7-2 and TRBJ1-1, is GAGVSQSPSNKVTEKGKDVELRCDPISGHTALYWYRQSLGQGLEFLIYFQGNSAPDKSGLPSDRFSAERTGGSVSTLTIQRTQQEDSAVYLCASSLNTEAFFGQGTRLTVV.

There are a few counts of this clonotype. J is TRBJ1-5 and V is TRBV12-3 or TRBV12-4; TRBD1 aligns across 9 bases. J lost 1 base, V lost 6 bases, and 7 bases had no gene match. This CDR3 contains 16 residues. The CDR3, as DNA: TGTGCCAGCAGCACGACCGGGACAGGGAGCAATCAGCCCCAGCATTTT. This codes for CASSTTGTGSNQPQHF.

The V call is TRBV6-2 or TRBV6-3, the J call TRBJ2-1; 7 nucleotides line up with TRBD2. The CDR3 consists of 14 residues. Germline loops: CDR1 MNHEY, CDR2 SVGEGT. Trimming at V came to 7 bases and at J to 10 bases, leaving 13 bases not matched to a gene. CDR3 coding DNA: TGTGCCAGCATCGACGACTTGGCGGGAGTGGAGCAGTTCTTC. Its translation: CASIDDLAGVEQFF.

The chain is built from TRBV6-2 or TRBV6-3 and TRBJ2-7, with D tentatively TRBD2 (6 bases). The V end was cut by 3 bases, the J end by 1 base, with 7 bases between. In germline, CDR1 is MNHEY, CDR2 SVGEGT. CDR3 length: 13 amino acids. CDR3 DNA: TGTGCCAGCAGTTATGGAGGGTCCTACGAGCAGTACGTC. It yields the protein CASSYGGSYEQYV.

The chain has TRBV2 and TRBJ2-7; 8 bases line up with TRBD2. The germline V gene encodes CDR1 SNHLY and CDR2 FYNNEI. CDR3 length: 13 residues. J lost 9 bases, V lost 3 bases, and 7 bases had no gene match. The CDR3 loop is CASSEAVAGRQYF. In DNA, the CDR3 is TGTGCCAGCAGTGAGGCGGTAGCGGGGCGGCAGTACTTC.

J is TRBJ1-2 and V is TRBV6-5, with D possibly TRBD1 on 6 matching bases. Germline values: CDR1 MNHEY, CDR2 SVGAGI. This CDR3 has 14 amino acids. V shed 6 bases and J shed 2 bases, with 13 bases lying between them. The CDR3 region is CASRPLTGNYGYTF. CDR3 DNA: TGTGCCAGCAGGCCCTTGACAGGAAACTATGGCTACACCTTC.

J is TRBJ2-5 and V is TRBV20-1; D is uncertain. The CDR3 length is 14 residues. Germline assignment: CDR1 DFQATT and CDR2 SNEGSKA (reference sequence). The ends were cut back, 6 bases at V and 2 bases at J, with 16 bases in the middle. The CDR3 nucleotides are TGCAGTGCCATGTCGAGGCAGCTGCAAGAGACCCAGTACTTC. This codes for CSAMSRQLQETQYF.

V gene TRBV7-8 combines with J gene TRBJ1-5; TRBD1 might be the D (6 bases). Trimming pared 5 bases from V and 7 bases from J, leaving 15 bases between. The CDR3 sequence is 14 residues long. Germline assignment: CDR1 SGHVS and CDR2 FQNEAQ. The CDR3 DNA is TGTGCCAGCAGCCCAACACAGGGTTTACAGCCCCAGCATTTT. Its protein is CASSPTQGLQPQHF.

The rearrangement links TRBV28 to TRBJ2-7; the match to TRBD2 covers 12 bases. The CDR3 runs 18 residues. Germline lookup yields CDR1 MDHEN and CDR2 SYDVKM. V was pared by 3 bases and J by 3 bases, with 12 bases of the junction left unmatched. The CDR3 coding sequence is TGTGCCAGCAGTTTCGACTTATGGACTAGCGGGAATCACTACGAGCAGTACGTC. This gives the protein CASSFDLWTSGNHYEQYV.

This chain joins TRBV15 and TRBJ2-6; TRBD1 is a possible D gene (5 bases). CDR1 is LNHNV, CDR2 YYDKDF, per germline (reference sequence). V lost 3 bases, J lost 2 bases, and 17 bases lay in between. This CDR3 contains 18 residues. CDR3 sequence reads: CATSSLWGADPGANVLTF. The CDR3 DNA sequence: TGTGCCACCAGCAGTTTGTGGGGCGCGGACCCTGGGGCCAACGTCCTGACTTTC.

This clonotype was seen a few times. This rearrangement joins TRBV6-5 to TRBJ2-3; D perhaps matches TRBD2 (5 bases). CDR1 and CDR2 from the germline V gene are MNHEY and SVGAGI. Trimming stripped 2 bases from V and 3 bases from J, with 12 bases between. This CDR3 comprises 15 residues. The CDR3 DNA reads TGTGCCAGCAGTTACCTGGGGAGCCCTACAGATACGCAGTATTTT. Translated: CASSYLGSPTDTQYF.

This clonotype occurred a few times. The chain is built from TRBV10-3 and TRBJ2-1, with 11 bases matching TRBD2. Germline values: CDR1 ENHRY, CDR2 SYGVKD. Trimming at V came to 10 bases and at J to 5 bases, leaving 4 bases not matched to a gene. The length of the CDR3 is 13 residues. The CDR3 nucleotides read TGTGCCACCGGGACTAGCGGAAACAATGAGCAGTTCTTC. Residues: CATGTSGNNEQFF.

The genes are TRBV28 and TRBJ2-7, with 8 nucleotides matching TRBD1. Germline assignment: CDR1 MDHEN and CDR2 SYDVKM. The J segment lost 1 base and the V segment lost 5 bases, leaving 4 bases of the junction unmatched. This CDR3 has 14 amino acids. The CDR3 loop reads CASSRDRLSYEQYF. CDR3 DNA: TGTGCCAGCAGTCGGGACAGGCTGTCCTACGAGCAGTACTTC.

This clonotype appeared a few times. The chain recombines TRBV19 with TRBJ2-4, with D perhaps TRBD1 or TRBD2 (5 bases each). Per germline, CDR1 LNHDA and CDR2 SQIVND (reference sequence). The V and J ends lost 9 bases and 1 base respectively, with 13 bases between them. The CDR3 sequence is 14 residues long. CDR3 amino acids: CASGDGQAKNIQYF. CDR3 nucleotides: TGTGCCAGCGGGGACGGGCAGGCCAAAAACATTCAGTACTTC.

The rearrangement uses TRBV11-1 and TRBJ2-7; D remains unclear. Trimming cost V 1 base and J 2 bases, with 6 bases left between them. The CDR3 is made up of 13 amino acids. The germline V gene has CDR1 SGHAT and CDR2 FQDESV (reference sequence). The CDR3 nucleotides read TGTGCCAGCAGCTTAGGCTCAACCTACGAGCAGTACGTC. It yields the protein CASSLGSTYEQYV.

The rearrangement uses TRBV9 and TRBJ2-5, with 11 bases fitting TRBD1. CDR3 length: 15 residues. In germline, CDR1 is SGDLS, CDR2 YYNGEE. Trimming at V came to 4 bases and at J to 5 bases, leaving 7 bases not matched to a gene. The CDR3 DNA reads as TGTGCCAGCAGCCCCCGGGACAGGGGGGCGGAGACCCAGTACTTC. Translation: CASSPRDRGAETQYF.

This chain links TRBV11-2 with TRBJ1-4, with TRBD1 matching 7 bases. The CDR3 totals 16 residues. Germline V CDR1 and CDR2: SGHAT, FQNNGV. Trimming took 2 bases from V and 4 from J; bases not matched to a gene: 7. DNA for the CDR3: TGTGCCAGCAGCTTATATCGACAGGGCCTTAATGAAAAACTGTTTTTT. It encodes CASSLYRQGLNEKLFF.

The chain couples TRBV20-1 to TRBJ1-2; TRBD1 might be the D (5 bases). Trimming stripped 6 bases from V and 1 base from J, with 15 bases between. This CDR3 region has 14 residues. Germline V lookup: CDR1 DFQATT, CDR2 SNEGSKA (reference sequence). The CDR3 loop is CSASVTENNYGYTF. The CDR3 DNA reads as TGCAGTGCCAGCGTGACAGAGAATAACTATGGCTACACCTTC.

The rearrangement joins TRBV4-2 to TRBJ1-1; no reliable D call. Germline CDR1 is LGHNA and CDR2 is YNFKEQ. CDR3 length: 12 residues. V lost 3 bases and J 7 bases, leaving 9 bases between the germline ends. The CDR3 nucleotides read TGTGCCAGCAGCCACCCCAAGGATGAAGCTTTCTTT. Protein sequence: CASSHPKDEAFF.

This clonotype appeared once. This chain joins TRBV5-1 and TRBJ2-2; 10 positions agree with TRBD1. The CDR3 covers 15 residues. Per the germline V gene, CDR1 is SGHRS and CDR2 is YFSETQ. After removal of 7 bases from V and 4 bases from J, the junction contained 7 bases not matched to a gene. CDR3 coding DNA: TGCGCCAGCTCTTCAGGACAGGGGGGCACCGGGGAGCTGTTTTTT. It encodes CASSSGQGGTGELFF.